The 24 T cell receptor beta chains reported below all come from one sample, sequenced in a study of control samples from healthy donors and cancer patients. The table came from immunoSEQ multiplex PCR; TCRdb's copy has only in-frame clones and leaves some out. Of about 58,000 clones listed, 85% to 95% are singletons. The sample was blood. These receptor sequences come from a man younger than 40 in good health.

The chain joins TRBV3-1 (or the pseudogene TRBV3-2) to TRBJ1-1; D unclear. Germline V gene data show CDR1 as LGHDT and CDR2 as YNNKEL (reference sequence). V lost 1 base to trimming and J lost 4 bases, with 10 bases between them. The CDR3 loop spans 14 amino acids. The CDR3 DNA reads TGTGCCAGCAGCCAAGGGGGATTAGGCACTGAAGCTTTCTTT. Amino acids: CASSQGGLGTEAFF.

The V gene is TRBV6-1, the J gene TRBJ2-3; 8 positions agree with TRBD2. The CDR3 runs to 15 residues. Per the germline V gene, CDR1 is MNHNS and CDR2 is SASEGT. V shed 3 bases, J shed 2 bases, and the junction held 4 bases outside the gene matches. In DNA, the CDR3 is TGTGCCAGCAGTGATCCAGCGGGGGACACAGATACGCAGTATTTT. It encodes CASSDPAGDTDTQYF.

The genes are TRBV7-9 and TRBJ1-1; tentative D call: TRBD1 (5 bases). This CDR3 contains 13 residues. CDR1 and CDR2 from the germline V gene are SEHNR and FQNEAQ (reference sequence). Trimming left V 1 base short and J 11 bases short, with 14 bases between. CDR3: CASSLETALSAFF. In nucleotides, the CDR3 is TGTGCCAGCAGCTTAGAGACAGCGTTATCGGCTTTCTTT.

The CDR3 bases are TGTGCCAGCAGTGAATATCCACGGGAGAGTTCACCCCTCCACTTT. This translates into CASSEYPRESSPLHF. The rearrangement uses TRBV25-1 and TRBJ1-6; D gene uncertain. The V end was cut by 0 bases, the J end by 9 bases, with 12 bases between. The CDR3 runs to 15 residues. Germline loops: CDR1 MGHDK, CDR2 SYGVNS. Variable domain in full (rest from reference TRBV25-1 and TRBJ1-6): EADIYQTPRYLVIGTGKKITLECSQTMGHDKMYWYQQDPGMELHLIHYSYGVNSTEKGDLSSESTVSRIRTEHFPLTLESARPSHTSQYLCASSEYPRESSPLHFGNGTRLTVT.

In its sample, this clone was seen once. CDR3 residues: CASSYSGEGTQYF. CDR3 in DNA: TGTGCCAGCAGTTACTCTGGGGAGGGTACGCAGTATTTT. V is TRBV6-5 and J is TRBJ2-3, with 7 positions matching TRBD2. The germline gives CDR1 MNHEY, CDR2 SVGAGI. Trimming at V came to 0 bases and at J to 8 bases, leaving 2 bases not matched to a gene. CDR3 length: 13 residues.

The chain is built from TRBV4-1 and TRBJ2-7; D not certain. CDR1 is MGHRA, CDR2 YSYEKL, per germline. Trimming took off 0 bases at V and 7 bases at J, with 7 bases between the two ends. The CDR3 loop spans 12 amino acids. The chain's CDR3 is CASSQDGREQYF. The CDR3 bases are TGCGCCAGCAGCCAAGATGGAAGGGAGCAGTACTTC.

This chain connects TRBV7-8 to TRBJ1-5; D call uncertain. Germline V gene lookup returns CDR1 SGHVS and CDR2 FQNEAQ. This CDR3 is built from 15 residues. Trimming stripped 3 bases from V and 0 bases from J, with 9 bases between. The CDR3 sequence is CASSLEGYSNQPQHF. The CDR3 coding sequence is TGTGCCAGCAGCTTGGAAGGTTATAGCAATCAGCCCCAGCATTTT.

The chain employs TRBV5-4 and TRBJ2-2, with TRBD1 matching 7 bases. CDR1 and CDR2 from the germline V gene are SGHNT and YYREEE (reference sequence). J was trimmed by 5 bases and V by 0 bases; bases with no gene match: 1. The CDR3 has 14 amino acids. The CDR3 is CASSLDRGTGELFF. The CDR3 coding sequence is TGTGCCAGCAGCTTGGACAGGGGAACCGGGGAGCTGTTTTTT.

The chain combines TRBV5-5 with TRBJ1-1; 12 nucleotides line up with TRBD1. The CDR3 contains 14 residues. Germline-derived CDR1 and CDR2 are SGHKS and YYEKEE (reference sequence). The J segment lost 10 bases and the V segment lost 4 bases, leaving 8 bases of the junction unmatched. The CDR3 DNA is TGTGCCAGCAGCCTTCCGGGACAGGGGGCTTTAGCTTTCTTT. Translating it yields CASSLPGQGALAFF.

The genes are TRBV6-5 and TRBJ2-7; 7 bases agree with TRBD1. V was clipped by 8 bases and J by 2 bases; unmatched bases: 6. Germline assignment: CDR1 MNHEY and CDR2 SVGAGI. The CDR3 is 13 residues long. The CDR3 loop reads CASHMTGTYEQYF. The DNA of the CDR3 is TGTGCCAGCCACATGACAGGGACCTACGAGCAGTACTTC.

The genes are TRBV24-1 and TRBJ1-5; a possible D gene is TRBD1 (5 bases). Per the germline V gene, CDR1 is KGHDR and CDR2 is SFDVKD. V lost 4 bases to trimming and J lost 6 bases, with 6 bases between them. This CDR3 has 12 residues. The CDR3 region has the DNA TGTGCCACCAGTGAGGGACGTCAGCCCCAGCATTTT. Translating it yields CATSEGRQPQHF.

This chain joins TRBV6-4 and TRBJ2-1; D could derive from TRBD1 or TRBD2 (5 bases each). This CDR3 comprises 12 residues. The V end lost 2 bases, the J end lost 9 bases, and 8 bases lay between the germline ends. Germline loops: CDR1 MRHNA, CDR2 SNTAGT. The CDR3 sequence: CASSDRGGEQFF. CDR3 sequence (DNA): TGTGCCAGCAGTGACCGGGGCGGTGAGCAGTTCTTC.

J is TRBJ2-7 and V is TRBV10-2; a possible D gene is TRBD1 (5 bases). Trimming left V 6 bases short and J 6 bases short, with 9 bases between. Germline V lookup: CDR1 WSHSY, CDR2 SAAADI. The CDR3 runs to 11 residues. The CDR3 DNA reads as TGCGCCAGCAGCAGGGTGGGCGAGCAGTACTTC. This translates into CASSRVGEQYF.

The V and J genes are TRBV27 and TRBJ1-6; D gene ambiguous. In germline, CDR1 is MNHEY, CDR2 SMNVEV (reference sequence). The CDR3 loop spans 15 amino acids. V was trimmed by 7 bases and J by 0 bases, leaving 10 bases between them. CDR3 residues: CASTLGSSYNSPLHF. As DNA, the CDR3 is TGTGCCAGCACGTTGGGGAGCTCCTATAATTCACCCCTCCACTTT.

This chain links TRBV7-2 with TRBJ1-2; 9 bases line up with TRBD1. The CDR3 length is 16 residues. The trim removed 1 base at V and 8 bases at J, leaving 11 bases unmatched. CDR1 is SGHTA, CDR2 FQGNSA, per germline. The CDR3 sequence is CASSLGPQQGATGYTF. CDR3 coding DNA: TGTGCCAGCAGCTTAGGGCCGCAACAGGGGGCCACGGGCTACACCTTC.

The V call is TRBV9, the J call TRBJ2-7; D is uncertain. This CDR3 has 14 amino acids. Trimming took off 1 base at V and 5 bases at J, with 13 bases between the two ends. Looked up from germline, CDR1 is SGDLS and CDR2 is YYNGEE. CDR3 residues: CASSVRLTSNEQYF. The CDR3, as DNA: TGTGCCAGCAGCGTAAGGCTAACTTCTAACGAGCAGTACTTC.

CDR3 sequence: CASSQGTGGRTEAFF. The CDR3 coding sequence is TGTGCCAGCAGTCAGGGGACAGGGGGCAGGACTGAAGCTTTCTTT. The rearrangement uses TRBV27 and TRBJ1-1, with 12 bases lining up with TRBD1. Unmatched junction bases numbered 6, after V lost 5 bases and J lost 5 bases. Germline assignment: CDR1 MNHEY and CDR2 SMNVEV (reference sequence). This CDR3 has 15 amino acids.

The V and J genes are TRBV18 and TRBJ2-1; 10 bases align to TRBD1. The V gene's germline CDR1 is KGHSH and CDR2 LQKENI. CDR3 length: 18 amino acids. After removal of 3 bases from V and 9 bases from J, the junction contained 17 bases not matched to a gene. Here the CDR3 DNA reads TGTGCCAGCTCACCCCCTTTTGGGGACAGGGGACTGATGGTTGAGCAGTTCTTC. This codes for CASSPPFGDRGLMVEQFF.

This clone was seen a handful of times. The rearrangement links TRBV5-1 to TRBJ1-2, with no clear D. The V end was cut by 3 bases, the J end by 2 bases, with 17 bases between. Germline V CDR1 and CDR2: SGHRS, YFSETQ. The CDR3 contains 16 residues. CDR3 in amino acids: CASSSQLGLTNYGYTF. CDR3 bases: TGCGCCAGCAGCTCACAGCTAGGACTGACGAACTATGGCTACACCTTC.

The V call is TRBV5-1, the J call TRBJ2-2; TRBD1 is a possible D gene (5 bases). V lost 1 base, J lost 1 base, and 8 bases lay in between. The length of the CDR3 is 15 residues. Germline assignment: CDR1 SGHRS and CDR2 YFSETQ. CDR3: CASSLRTLNTGELFF. The CDR3 coding sequence is TGCGCCAGCAGCTTGAGGACATTGAACACCGGGGAGCTGTTTTTT. The full variable domain, with the rest looked up from reference TRBV5-1 and TRBJ2-2, is KAGVTQTPRYLIKTRGQQVTLSCSPISGHRSVSWYQQTPGQGLQFLFEYFSETQRNKGNFPGRFSGRQFSNSRSEMNVSTLELGDSALYLCASSLRTLNTGELFFGEGSRLTVL.

The rearrangement joins TRBV24-1 to TRBJ1-2, with TRBD1 matching 8 bases. This CDR3 region has 15 residues. In germline, CDR1 is KGHDR, CDR2 SFDVKD. Trimming cost V 2 bases and J 2 bases; bases outside gene matches: 3. The CDR3 protein is CATSDWTGKNYGYTF. For the CDR3, the DNA is TGTGCCACCAGTGATTGGACAGGGAAAAACTATGGCTACACCTTC.

This rearrangement joins TRBV5-1 to TRBJ2-3, with TRBD2 matching 10 bases. The CDR3 totals 16 residues. The V gene end was trimmed by 2 bases and the J gene end by 0 bases; junction bases not matched to a gene: 3. The germline V gene has CDR1 SGHRS and CDR2 YFSETQ. The CDR3 sequence is CASSFLAGASTDTQYF. CDR3 coding DNA: TGCGCCAGCAGCTTCCTAGCGGGGGCCAGCACAGATACGCAGTATTTT.

The chain carries TRBV4-1 and TRBJ1-3, with a possible D match to TRBD1 (6 bases). The CDR3 is 16 residues long. Deletions cut 4 bases from V and 4 bases from J, with 17 bases between. Germline V gives CDR1 MGHRA, CDR2 YSYEKL. CDR3 loop: CASSRGTGSAGNTIYF. The CDR3 coding sequence is TGCGCCAGCAGCCGCGGAACAGGGAGTGCCGGAAACACCATATATTTT.

This chain connects TRBV10-3 to TRBJ1-2, with D uncertain. With 10 bases removed from V and 3 bases from J, the gap between germline ends came to 15 bases. Looked up from germline, CDR1 is ENHRY and CDR2 is SYGVKD. CDR3 length: 13 residues. The CDR3 protein is CATFWRWDYGYTF. The CDR3 DNA reads TGTGCCACCTTTTGGAGGTGGGACTATGGCTACACCTTC.